This is a list of T cell receptor beta chains from one sample in a study of CD8+ T cells in alopecia areata. Profiled with immunoSEQ multiplex PCR; TCRdb holds only in-frame clones, not every one. The table lists fewer than 200,000 clones, approximately 59% of them singletons. Specimen: CD4+ T cells sorted from blood, collected at approximately week 60, from a patient treated with tofacitinib. These receptor sequences come from a human donor with alopecia areata. Each CDR3 is given with its conserved first and last residue. The D gene is left open where the match is weak. Clone size, where shown, is once, few, many, or a class for clones that have expanded.

j_call v_call clone_size cdr3_length d_call cdr3_aa cdr3_nt
TRBJ2-3 TRBV30 NA 15 TRBD2 CAWTESGGARDTQYF TGTGCCTGGACTGAAAGCGGGGGGGCTAGAGATACGCAGTATTTT
TRBJ1-2 TRBV7-9 NA 13 NA CASSWGARGDYTF TGTGCCAGCAGCTGGGGGGCGAGAGGTGACTACACCTTC
TRBJ1-6 TRBV2 NA 16 TRBD1 CASSTRNRGPHSPLHF TGTGCCAGCAGTACCCGGAACAGGGGCCCACATTCACCCCTCCACTTT
TRBJ2-7 TRBV4-1 NA 13 NA CASSRPSSYEQYF TGCGCCAGCAGCCGACCCAGTTCCTACGAGCAGTACTTC
TRBJ2-2 TRBV6-5 NA 15 TRBD2 CAIRLAGGSTGELFF TGTGCCATCAGGTTAGCGGGAGGAAGCACCGGGGAGCTGTTTTTT
TRBJ2-6 TRBV5-1 NA 14 TRBD2 CASSGTRGANVLTF TGCGCCAGCAGCGGGACTAGAGGGGCCAACGTCCTGACTTTC
TRBJ2-1 TRBV4-1 NA 12 NA CASSHVYNEQFF TGCGCCAGCAGCCACGTGTACAATGAGCAGTTCTTC
TRBJ1-4 TRBV6-5 once 15 NA CASRQGGVSNEKLFF TGTGCCAGCAGACAGGGTGGGGTGTCTAATGAAAAACTGTTTTTT
TRBJ2-3 TRBV29-1 NA 14 NA CSVEFGGSPDTQYF TGCAGCGTTGAATTCGGTGGCAGTCCAGATACGCAGTATTTT
TRBJ2-1 TRBV13 NA 11 NA CASSFDRGQFF TGTGCCAGCAGCTTTGATCGGGGTCAGTTCTTC
TRBJ2-3 TRBV18 NA 15 NA CASSRRDSRTDTQYF TGTGCCAGCTCGCGGAGGGACAGTAGAACAGATACGCAGTATTTT
TRBJ2-5 TRBV7-9 NA 15 NA CASSSRDNLQETQYF TGTGCCAGCAGCTCCCGGGACAACCTGCAAGAGACCCAGTACTTC
TRBJ2-6 TRBV7-9 NA 13 NA CASSLGEANVLTF TGTGCCAGCAGCTTAGGGGAGGCCAACGTCCTGACTTTC
TRBJ2-1 TRBV5-1 NA 16 NA CASSAGVRESYNEQFF TGCGCCAGCAGCGCCGGGGTGAGGGAGTCCTACAATGAGCAGTTCTTC
TRBJ2-5 TRBV18 NA 11 NA CASSPQETQYF TGTGCCAGCTCACCGCAGGAGACCCAGTACTTC
TRBJ2-7 TRBV6-5 NA 12 TRBD1 CASRDREYEQYF TGTGCCAGCCGGGACAGGGAATACGAGCAGTACTTC
TRBJ1-1 TRBV18 NA 14 NA CASSTVGGNTEAFF TGTGCCAGCTCAACCGTAGGGGGTAACACTGAAGCTTTCTTT
TRBJ2-7 TRBV30 NA 14 NA CAWRSPGRRYEQYF TGTGCCTGGAGATCACCAGGGAGAAGGTACGAGCAGTACTTC
TRBJ2-7 TRBV9 NA 16 TRBD1 CASSAPAGTGVNEQYF TGTGCCAGCAGCGCTCCCGCCGGGACAGGGGTGAACGAGCAGTACTTC
TRBJ2-1 TRBV6-6 many 14 TRBD1 CASRSGTGGNEQFF TGTGCCAGCAGGTCCGGGACAGGGGGAAATGAGCAGTTCTTC
TRBJ2-3 TRBV6-1 NA 14 NA CATDQASSTDTQYF TGTGCCACCGACCAGGCATCAAGCACAGATACGCAGTATTTT
TRBJ1-5 TRBV6-6 NA 16 NA CASSYSGDGFGRPQHF TGTGCCAGCAGTTACTCGGGAGACGGCTTCGGGAGGCCCCAGCATTTT
TRBJ1-2 TRBV6-5 NA 13 NA CASSYGPNYGYTF TGTGCCAGCAGTTACGGGCCGAACTATGGCTACACCTTC